The 7 T cell receptor beta chains in this list originate from one sample, sequenced in a study of T cell responses to AZD1222 COVID-19 vaccine. The table came from immunoSEQ multiplex PCR; TCRdb's copy has only in-frame clones and leaves some out. The sample has 130,000 or so clones; 90% to 95% are singletons. This specimen was peripheral blood, taken 28 days after the second AZD1222 dose. These TCRs come from an adult who received the AZD1222 COVID-19 vaccine.

The chain uses TRBV11-2 and TRBJ1-2; D unresolved. The CDR3 length is 13 residues. Trimming removed 0 bases from V and 3 bases from J, with 5 bases in between. Per the germline V gene, CDR1 is SGHAT and CDR2 is FQNNGV. In nucleotides, the CDR3 is TGTGCCAGCAGCTTAGACAGAGACTATGGCTACACCTTC. Protein: CASSLDRDYGYTF.

This clone has just one count. In DNA form, the CDR3 reads TGTGCCAGCTCACCATCCTCAGGGTCTCAGCCCCAGCATTTT. This translates into CASSPSSGSQPQHF. The chain combines TRBV18 with TRBJ1-5, with a weak D call TRBD1 (5 bases). Per germline, CDR1 KGHSH and CDR2 LQKENI. Trimming stripped 2 bases from V and 6 bases from J, with 11 bases between. The CDR3 contains 14 residues. Drawing the rest from reference TRBV18 and TRBJ1-5, the complete variable domain is NAGVMQNPRHLVRRRGQEARLRCSPMKGHSHVYWYRQLPEEGLKFMVYLQKENIIDESGMPKERFSAEFPKEGPSILRIQQVVRGDSAAYFCASSPSSGSQPQHFGDGTRLSIL.

The chain uses TRBV7-9 and TRBJ2-2; perhaps D is TRBD1 or TRBD2 (5 bases each). The CDR3 length is 14 residues. The germline V and J ends were trimmed by 1 base and 6 bases, with 9 bases remaining between them. Germline V gene lookup returns CDR1 SEHNR and CDR2 FQNEAQ (reference sequence). In nucleotides, the CDR3 is TGTGCCAGCAGCTTAGGAGGGGATGCCGGGGAGCTGTTTTTT. Translation gives CASSLGGDAGELFF.

The gene calls are TRBV9 and TRBJ2-3, with 9 bases fitting TRBD1. V was pared by 2 bases and J by 1 base, with 2 bases of the junction left unmatched. This CDR3 spans 15 amino acids. CDR1 and CDR2 (germline): SGDLS, YYNGEE. The CDR3 loop is CASSVDRGGTDTQYF. For the CDR3, the DNA is TGTGCCAGCAGCGTTGACAGGGGGGGCACAGATACGCAGTATTTT.

Note on this clone: Other DNA sequences in the sample encode the same CDR3. V and J are TRBV5-4 and TRBJ1-3, with D perhaps matching TRBD1 (6 bases). The V end was cut by 1 base, the J end by 4 bases, with 9 bases between. This CDR3 spans 14 amino acids. The germline gives CDR1 SGHNT, CDR2 YYREEE (reference sequence). CDR3 amino acids: CASSLQGSGNTIYF. CDR3 in DNA: TGTGCCAGCAGCTTGCAGGGGTCGGGAAACACCATATATTTT. The full variable domain, completed using reference TRBV5-4 and TRBJ1-3, is ETGVTQSPTHLIKTRGQQVTLRCSSQSGHNTVSWYQQALGQGPQFIFQYYREEENGRGNFPPRFSGLQFPNYSSELNVNALELDDSALYLCASSLQGSGNTIYFGEGSWLTVV.

This clone was detected only once. The chain recombines TRBV3-1 (or the pseudogene TRBV3-2) with TRBJ1-2, with D maybe TRBD1 (6 bases). Trimming cost V 1 base and J 8 bases, with 17 bases left between them. CDR1 LGHDT and CDR2 YNNKEL come from the germline V gene (reference sequence). The CDR3 is 15 amino acids. CDR3 in DNA: TGTGCCAGCAGCCAAGTCCCAACAGGGACGGACGGCTACACCTTC. Amino acids: CASSQVPTGTDGYTF.

The chain carries TRBV6-5 and TRBJ2-1; 7 nucleotides line up with TRBD2. Per germline, CDR1 MNHEY and CDR2 SVGAGI. With 6 bases clipped from V and 0 bases from J, the junction kept 5 bases outside the gene matches. The CDR3 loop spans 15 amino acids. DNA of the CDR3: TGTGCCAGCAGCTTAGCGGGTAGCTCCTACAATGAGCAGTTCTTC. Translation: CASSLAGSSYNEQFF.